This T cell receptor beta chain was recorded in a study of post-analysis software for immune sequencing data. Across the study: Secondary progressive, relapsing-remitting and progressive-relapsing multiple sclerosis were among the included disease courses. Study-wide results and caveats: Among multiple sclerosis patients, normalized Chao1 diversity was significantly below that of controls. About five TRBV segments were more frequent in patients than controls; TRBV5-6, TRBV5-1 and TRBV20-1 belonged to this group.

CDR1 and CDR2 from the germline V gene are SGHRS and YFSETQ. The CDR3 runs 16 residues. Trimming left V 4 bases short and J 5 bases short, with 19 bases between. Of note for this clonotype: Its antigen is still unknown.

Prepared TCR beta cDNA libraries contained unique molecular identifiers. It was from roughly 1 to 10 million T cells that about 500,000 cDNA molecules came. Each CDR3 protein gets one entry after TCRdb re-called the PCR reads with MiXCR. The sample contains a few hundred thousand distinct CDR3 sequences, approximately 45% of which appear only once. Input material: blood. This sequence was found in a girl between 10 and 17 years old with multiple sclerosis. The chain carries TRBV5-1 and TRBJ2-1; the D gene is possibly TRBD1 (5 bases). The CDR3, as DNA: TGCGCCAGCAGCGGAACAAGGACCGACAGTCACAATGAGCAGTTCTTC. Translating it yields CASSGTRTDSHNEQFF. Full variable domain (outside the CDR3, taken from reference TRBV5-1 and TRBJ2-1): KAGVTQTPRYLIKTRGQQVTLSCSPISGHRSVSWYQQTPGQGLQFLFEYFSETQRNKGNFPGRFSGRQFSNSRSEMNVSTLELGDSALYLCASSGTRTDSHNEQFFGPGTRLTVL.